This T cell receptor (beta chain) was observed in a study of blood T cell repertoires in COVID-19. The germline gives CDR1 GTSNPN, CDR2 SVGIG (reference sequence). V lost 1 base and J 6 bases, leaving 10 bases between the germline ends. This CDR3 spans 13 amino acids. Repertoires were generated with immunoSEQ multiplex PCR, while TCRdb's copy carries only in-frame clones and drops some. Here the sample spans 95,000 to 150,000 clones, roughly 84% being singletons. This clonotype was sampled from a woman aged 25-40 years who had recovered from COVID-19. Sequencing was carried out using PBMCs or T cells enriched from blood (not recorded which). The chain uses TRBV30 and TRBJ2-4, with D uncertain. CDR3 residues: CAWSGYSLNIQYF. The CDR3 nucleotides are TGTGCCTGGAGTGGATACAGCCTAAACATTCAGTACTTC.